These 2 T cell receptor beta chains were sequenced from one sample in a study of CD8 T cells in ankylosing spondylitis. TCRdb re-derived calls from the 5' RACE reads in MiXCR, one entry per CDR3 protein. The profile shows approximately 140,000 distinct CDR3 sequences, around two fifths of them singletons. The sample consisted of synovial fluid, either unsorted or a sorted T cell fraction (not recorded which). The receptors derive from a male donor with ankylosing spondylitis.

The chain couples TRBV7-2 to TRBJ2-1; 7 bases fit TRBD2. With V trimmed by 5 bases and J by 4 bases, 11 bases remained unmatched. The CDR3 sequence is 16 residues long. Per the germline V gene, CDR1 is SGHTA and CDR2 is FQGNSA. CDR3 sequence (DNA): TGTGCCAGCAGCGCGATGGGGGGGGTAGATTACAATGAGCAGTTCTTC. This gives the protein CASSAMGGVDYNEQFF.

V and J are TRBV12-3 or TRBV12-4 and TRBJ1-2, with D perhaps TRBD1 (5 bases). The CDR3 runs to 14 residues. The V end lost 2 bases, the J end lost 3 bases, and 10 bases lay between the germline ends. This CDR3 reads CASSLKGIYYGYTF. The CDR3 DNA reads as TGTGCCAGCAGTTTAAAGGGGATATACTATGGCTACACCTTC.